This T cell receptor (beta chain) was identified in a study of blood T cells in healthy people across ages. Whole-study results and caveats: Getting older went along with TCR beta diversity per million T cells dropping roughly linearly. Reliance upon unsorted PBMCs precluded definitive naive versus antigen-experienced comparison.

Details on this clonotype: Its antigen is undetermined.

There were healthy Caucasian individuals from Russia, aged about 6 to 100, serving as donors. CDR3 length: 12 amino acids. CDR1 is SQVTM and CDR2 is ANQGSEA in the germline V gene. The V end lost 5 bases, the J end lost 5 bases, and 12 bases lay between the germline ends. The use of a sample-barcoded 5' primer and a J-beta primer mix characterized a second PCR of roughly 7 to 11 cycles. The authors tagged each cDNA molecule using a template-switch adaptor with 12 random nucleotides. From the 5' RACE reads, TCRdb called clonotypes with MiXCR, one entry per CDR3 protein. The profile shows about 650,000 distinct CDR3 sequences, roughly half of them singletons.

The chain uses TRBV29-1 and TRBJ2-5; D is uncertain. Sequences were obtained from blood. This receptor was taken from a woman of 80 years or more in good health. The CDR3 bases are TGCAGCGTTAAATTTGCTGGGGAGACCCAGTACTTC. Translating gives CSVKFAGETQYF.